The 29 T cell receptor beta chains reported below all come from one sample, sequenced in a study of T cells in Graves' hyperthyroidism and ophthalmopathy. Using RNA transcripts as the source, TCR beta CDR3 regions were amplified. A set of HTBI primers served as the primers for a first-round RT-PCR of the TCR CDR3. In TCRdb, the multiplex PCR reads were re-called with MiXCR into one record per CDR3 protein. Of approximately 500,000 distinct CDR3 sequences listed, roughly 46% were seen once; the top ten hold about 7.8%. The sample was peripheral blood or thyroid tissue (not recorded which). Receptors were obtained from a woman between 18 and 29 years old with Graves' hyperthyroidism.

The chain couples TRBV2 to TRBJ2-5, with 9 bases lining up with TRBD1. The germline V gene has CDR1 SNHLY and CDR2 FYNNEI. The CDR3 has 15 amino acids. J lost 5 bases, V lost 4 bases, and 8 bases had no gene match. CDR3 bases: TGTGCCAGCAGTGGACAGGGGGGGTTGAGGGAGACCCAGTACTTC. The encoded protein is CASSGQGGLRETQYF. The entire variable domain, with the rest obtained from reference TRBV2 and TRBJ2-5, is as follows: EPEVTQTPSHQVTQMGQEVILRCVPISNHLYFYWYRQILGQKVEFLVSFYNNEISEKSEIFDDQFSVERPDGSNFTLKIRSTKLEDSAMYFCASSGQGGLRETQYFGPGTRLLVL.

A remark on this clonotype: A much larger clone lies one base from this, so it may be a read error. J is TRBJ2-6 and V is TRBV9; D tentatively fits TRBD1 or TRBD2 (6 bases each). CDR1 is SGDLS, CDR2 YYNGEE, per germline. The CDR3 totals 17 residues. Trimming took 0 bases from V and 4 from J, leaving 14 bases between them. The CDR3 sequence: CASSVAEGRGGANVLTF. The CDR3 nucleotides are TGTGCCAGCAGCGTAGCGGAGGGAAGGGGGGGGGCCAACGTCCTGACTTTC.

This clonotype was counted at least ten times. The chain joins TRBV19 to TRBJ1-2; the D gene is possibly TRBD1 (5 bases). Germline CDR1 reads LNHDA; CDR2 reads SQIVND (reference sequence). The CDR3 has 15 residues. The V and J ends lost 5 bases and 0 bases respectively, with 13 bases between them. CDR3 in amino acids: CASSAGTGTNYGYTF. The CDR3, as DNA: TGTGCCAGTAGTGCGGGGACCGGGACTAACTATGGCTACACCTTC.

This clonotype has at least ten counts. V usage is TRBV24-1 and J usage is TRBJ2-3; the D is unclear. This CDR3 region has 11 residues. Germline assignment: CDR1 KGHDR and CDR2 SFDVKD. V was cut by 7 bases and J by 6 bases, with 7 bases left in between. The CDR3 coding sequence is TGTGCCACCAGACATGGGGATACGCAGTATTTT. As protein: CATRHGDTQYF.

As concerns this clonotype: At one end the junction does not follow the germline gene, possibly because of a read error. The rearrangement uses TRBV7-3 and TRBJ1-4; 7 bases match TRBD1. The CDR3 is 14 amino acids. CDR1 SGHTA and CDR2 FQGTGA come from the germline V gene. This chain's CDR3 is CASSRRQGNEELFF. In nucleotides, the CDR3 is TGTGCCAGCAGTCGGCGACAGGGCAATGAAGAACTGTTTTTT. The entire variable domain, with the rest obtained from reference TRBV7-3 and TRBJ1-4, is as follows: GAGVSQTPSNKVTEKGKYVELRCDPISGHTALYWYRQSLGQGPEFLIYFQGTGAADDSGLPNDRFFAVRPEGSVSTLKIQRTERGDSAVYLCASSRRQGNEELFFGSGTQLSVL.

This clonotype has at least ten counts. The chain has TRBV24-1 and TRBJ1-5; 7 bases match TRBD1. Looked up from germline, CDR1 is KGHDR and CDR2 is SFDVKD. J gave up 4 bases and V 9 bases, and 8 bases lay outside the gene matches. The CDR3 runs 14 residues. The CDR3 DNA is TGTGCCACCCAGTTGACAGGGAGTAATCAGCCCCAGCATTTT. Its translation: CATQLTGSNQPQHF.

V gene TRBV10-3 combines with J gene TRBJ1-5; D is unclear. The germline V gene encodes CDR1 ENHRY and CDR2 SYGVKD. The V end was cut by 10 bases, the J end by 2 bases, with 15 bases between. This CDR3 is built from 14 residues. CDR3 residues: CATRRQDGNQPQHF. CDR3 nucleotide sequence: TGTGCCACCAGACGACAAGATGGCAATCAGCCCCAGCATTTT.

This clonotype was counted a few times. The CDR3 here is CATSDLTSGSYNEQFF. The DNA of the CDR3 is TGTGCCACCAGTGATTTGACTAGCGGGAGCTACAATGAGCAGTTCTTC. The V gene is TRBV24-1, the J gene TRBJ2-1, with 11 nucleotides matching TRBD2. Germline trimming cut 0 bases from V and 3 bases from J; bases unmatched to any gene: 0. The CDR3 is 16 residues long. Germline V gives CDR1 KGHDR, CDR2 SFDVKD.

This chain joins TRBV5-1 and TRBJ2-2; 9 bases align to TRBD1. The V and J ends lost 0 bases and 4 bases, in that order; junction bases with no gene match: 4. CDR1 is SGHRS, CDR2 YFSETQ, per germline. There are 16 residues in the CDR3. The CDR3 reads CASSLGDRVSTGELFF. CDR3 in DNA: TGCGCCAGCAGCTTGGGGGACAGGGTATCCACCGGGGAGCTGTTTTTT.

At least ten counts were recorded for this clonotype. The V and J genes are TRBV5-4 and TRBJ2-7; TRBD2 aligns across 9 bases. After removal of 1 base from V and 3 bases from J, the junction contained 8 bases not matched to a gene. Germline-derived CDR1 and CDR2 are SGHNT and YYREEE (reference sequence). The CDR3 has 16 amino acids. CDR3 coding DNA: TGTGCCAGCAGCTTGTCAGCGGGGGGCCTGGGCTACGAGCAGTACTTC. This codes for CASSLSAGGLGYEQYF.

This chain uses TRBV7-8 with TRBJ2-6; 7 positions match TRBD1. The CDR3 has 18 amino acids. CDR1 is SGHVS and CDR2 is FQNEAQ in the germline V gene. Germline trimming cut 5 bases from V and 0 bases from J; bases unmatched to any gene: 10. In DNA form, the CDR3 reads TGTGCCAGCAGCCATGGAGACAGGGTTCGCTCTGGGGCCAACGTCCTGACTTTC. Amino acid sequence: CASSHGDRVRSGANVLTF.

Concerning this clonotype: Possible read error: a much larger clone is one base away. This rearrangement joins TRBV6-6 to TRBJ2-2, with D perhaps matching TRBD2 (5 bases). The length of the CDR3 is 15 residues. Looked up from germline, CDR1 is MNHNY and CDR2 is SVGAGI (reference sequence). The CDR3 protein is CATSDSRGLPGELFF. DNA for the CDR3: TGTGCCACCAGTGATTCCCGGGGTCTGCCCGGGGAGCTGTTTTTT.

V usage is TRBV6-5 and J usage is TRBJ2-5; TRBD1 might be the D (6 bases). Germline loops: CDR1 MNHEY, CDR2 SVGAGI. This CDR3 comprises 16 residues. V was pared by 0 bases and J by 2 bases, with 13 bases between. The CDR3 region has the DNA TGTGCCAGCAGTTACTCGTATCGGACAGCACAAGAGACCCAGTACTTC. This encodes CASSYSYRTAQETQYF.

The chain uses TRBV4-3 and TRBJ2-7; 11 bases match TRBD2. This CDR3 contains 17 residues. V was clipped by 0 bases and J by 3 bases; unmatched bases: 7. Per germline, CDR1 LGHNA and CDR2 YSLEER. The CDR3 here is CASSQDRTSGSNYEQYF. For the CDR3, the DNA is TGCGCCAGCAGCCAAGATCGAACTAGCGGGAGTAACTACGAGCAGTACTTC.

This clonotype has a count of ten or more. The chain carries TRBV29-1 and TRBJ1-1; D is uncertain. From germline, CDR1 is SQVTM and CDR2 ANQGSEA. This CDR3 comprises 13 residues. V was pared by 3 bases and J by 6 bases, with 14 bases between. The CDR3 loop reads CSVETTAGAEAFF. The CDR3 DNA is TGCAGCGTTGAGACGACCGCAGGCGCTGAAGCTTTCTTT. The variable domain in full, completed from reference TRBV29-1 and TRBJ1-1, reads SAVISQKPSRDICQRGTSLTIQCQVDSQVTMMFWYRQQPGQSLTLIATANQGSEATYESGFVIDKFPISRPNLTFSTLTVSNMSPEDSSIYLCSVETTAGAEAFFGQGTRLTVV.

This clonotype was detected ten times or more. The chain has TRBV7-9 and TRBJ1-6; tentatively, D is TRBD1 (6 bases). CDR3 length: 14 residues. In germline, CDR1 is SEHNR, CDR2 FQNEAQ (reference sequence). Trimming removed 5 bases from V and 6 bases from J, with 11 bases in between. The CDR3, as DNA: TGTGCCAGCAGCCCCACAGGGTCTAATTCACCCCTCCACTTT. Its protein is CASSPTGSNSPLHF. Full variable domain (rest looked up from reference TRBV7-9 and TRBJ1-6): DTGVSQNPRHKITKRGQNVTFRCDPISEHNRLYWYRQTLGQGPEFLTYFQNEAQLEKSRLLSDRFSAERPKGSFSTLEIQRTEQGDSAMYLCASSPTGSNSPLHFGNGTRLTVT.

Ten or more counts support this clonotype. The CDR3 sequence: CASRPGGNSPLHF. The CDR3 coding sequence is TGTGCCAGCAGGCCAGGGGGGAATTCACCCCTCCACTTT. The chain recombines TRBV12-3 or TRBV12-4 with TRBJ1-6, with TRBD1 identical over 7 bases. The trim removed 6 bases at V and 7 bases at J, leaving 3 bases unmatched. The CDR3 totals 13 residues.

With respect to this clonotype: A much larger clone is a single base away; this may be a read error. CDR3 nucleotides: TGCAGTACTAAGGGACTAGCGGAGGGGAGAGGACCCCAAGAGACCCAGTACTTC. Protein: CSTKGLAEGRGPQETQYF. This chain links TRBV20-1 with TRBJ2-5, with 11 bases that match TRBD2. The germline V gene has CDR1 DFQATT and CDR2 SNEGSKA (reference sequence). This CDR3 has 18 residues. V shed 8 bases, J shed 1 base, and the junction held 18 bases outside the gene matches.

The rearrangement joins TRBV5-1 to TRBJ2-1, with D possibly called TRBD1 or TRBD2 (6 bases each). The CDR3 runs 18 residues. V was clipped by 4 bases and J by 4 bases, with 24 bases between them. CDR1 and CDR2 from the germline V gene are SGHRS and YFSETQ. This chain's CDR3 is CASSGAGGLEGGYNEQFF. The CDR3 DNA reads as TGCGCCAGCAGCGGAGCTGGGGGGCTCGAGGGAGGTTACAATGAGCAGTTCTTC.

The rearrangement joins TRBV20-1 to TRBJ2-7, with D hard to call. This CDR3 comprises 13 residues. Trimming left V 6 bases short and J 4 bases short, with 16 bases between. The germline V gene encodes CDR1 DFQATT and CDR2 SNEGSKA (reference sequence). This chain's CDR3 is CSAASGVGYEQYF. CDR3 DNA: TGCAGTGCCGCCTCTGGAGTGGGATACGAGCAGTACTTC.

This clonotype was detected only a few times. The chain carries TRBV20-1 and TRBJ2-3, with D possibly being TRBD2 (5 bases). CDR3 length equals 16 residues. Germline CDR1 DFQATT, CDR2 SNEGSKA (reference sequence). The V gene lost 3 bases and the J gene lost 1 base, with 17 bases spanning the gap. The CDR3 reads CSASYGIDGGTDTQYF. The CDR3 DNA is TGCAGTGCTAGTTACGGGATTGATGGTGGCACAGATACGCAGTATTTT.

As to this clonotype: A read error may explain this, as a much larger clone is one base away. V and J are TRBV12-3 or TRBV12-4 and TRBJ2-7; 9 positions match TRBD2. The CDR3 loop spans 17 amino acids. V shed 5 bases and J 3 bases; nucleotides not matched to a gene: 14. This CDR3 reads CASSLIGTSRHLYEQYF. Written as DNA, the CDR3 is TGTGCCAGCAGTCTTATAGGGACTAGCAGACACCTCTACGAGCAGTACTTC.

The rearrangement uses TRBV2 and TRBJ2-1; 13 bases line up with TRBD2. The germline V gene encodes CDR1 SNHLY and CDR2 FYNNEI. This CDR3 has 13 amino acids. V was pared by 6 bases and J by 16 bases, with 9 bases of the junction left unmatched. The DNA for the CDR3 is TGTGCCAGCAGCGGACTAGCGGGAGTTAGAGTTTTCTTC. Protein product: CASSGLAGVRVFF.

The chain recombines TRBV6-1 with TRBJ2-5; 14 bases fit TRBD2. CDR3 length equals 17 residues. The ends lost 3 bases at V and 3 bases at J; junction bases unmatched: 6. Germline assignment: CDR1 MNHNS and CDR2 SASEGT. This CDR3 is CASSDAGTSGSEETQYF. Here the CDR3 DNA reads TGTGCCAGCAGTGATGCAGGGACTAGCGGGAGTGAAGAGACCCAGTACTTC.

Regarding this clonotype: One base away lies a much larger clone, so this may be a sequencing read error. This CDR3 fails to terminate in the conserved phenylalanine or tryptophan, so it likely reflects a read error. CDR3 coding DNA: TGTGCCAGCAGCTTAACGCTTGGACGGAGCTATGGCTACACCCTC. Translating gives CASSLTLGRSYGYTL. The chain has TRBV7-9 and TRBJ1-2; no clear D gene. Germline assignment: CDR1 SEHNR and CDR2 FQNEAQ (reference sequence). There are 15 residues in the CDR3. The germline V and J ends were trimmed by 2 bases and 4 bases, with 14 bases remaining between them.

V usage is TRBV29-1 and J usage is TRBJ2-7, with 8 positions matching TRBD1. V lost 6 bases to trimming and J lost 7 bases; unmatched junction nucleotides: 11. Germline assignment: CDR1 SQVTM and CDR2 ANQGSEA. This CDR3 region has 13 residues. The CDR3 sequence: CSVTGTGSREQYF. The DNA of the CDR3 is TGCAGCGTAACAGGGACAGGCTCCCGGGAGCAGTACTTC.

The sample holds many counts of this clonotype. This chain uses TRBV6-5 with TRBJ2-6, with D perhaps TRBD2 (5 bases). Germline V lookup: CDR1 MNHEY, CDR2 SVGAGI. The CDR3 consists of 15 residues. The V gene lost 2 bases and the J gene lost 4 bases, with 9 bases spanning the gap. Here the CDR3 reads CASSYGGYGANVLTF. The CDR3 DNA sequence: TGTGCCAGCAGTTACGGCGGGTACGGGGCCAACGTCCTGACTTTC.

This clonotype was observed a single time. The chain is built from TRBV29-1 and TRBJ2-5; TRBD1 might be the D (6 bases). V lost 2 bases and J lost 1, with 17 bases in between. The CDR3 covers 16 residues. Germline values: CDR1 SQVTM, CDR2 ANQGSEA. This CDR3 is CSVEFGGWGSQETQYF. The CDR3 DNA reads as TGCAGCGTTGAATTTGGGGGCTGGGGGTCCCAAGAGACCCAGTACTTC.

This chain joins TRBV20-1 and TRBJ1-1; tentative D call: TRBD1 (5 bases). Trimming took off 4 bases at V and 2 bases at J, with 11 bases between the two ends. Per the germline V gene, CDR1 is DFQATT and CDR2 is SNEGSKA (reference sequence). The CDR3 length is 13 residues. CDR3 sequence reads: CSAISDRNTEAFF. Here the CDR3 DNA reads TGCAGTGCTATTAGCGACAGAAACACTGAAGCTTTCTTT.